What follows describes a single T cell receptor beta chain. The data derive from a study of T cell responses to AZD1222 COVID-19 vaccine. V was pared by 1 base and J by 1 base, with 2 bases of the junction left unmatched. Germline-derived CDR1 and CDR2 are MDHEN and SYDVKM. The CDR3 consists of 15 residues. Sequencing was performed with immunoSEQ multiplex PCR; in TCRdb, only in-frame clones are kept and a portion is missing. This sample yields about 130,000 clones, of which approximately 90% are seen a single time; roughly 2% belongs to the top ten. The sequence came from an adult in good health. The chain has TRBV28 and TRBJ1-1; the match to TRBD1 covers 8 bases. Here the sequenced sample was peripheral blood, taken on day 0 of AZD1222 vaccination. The CDR3 here is CASSLYDRGNTEAFF. The CDR3 nucleotides are TGTGCCAGCAGTTTATACGACAGGGGGAACACTGAAGCTTTCTTT.